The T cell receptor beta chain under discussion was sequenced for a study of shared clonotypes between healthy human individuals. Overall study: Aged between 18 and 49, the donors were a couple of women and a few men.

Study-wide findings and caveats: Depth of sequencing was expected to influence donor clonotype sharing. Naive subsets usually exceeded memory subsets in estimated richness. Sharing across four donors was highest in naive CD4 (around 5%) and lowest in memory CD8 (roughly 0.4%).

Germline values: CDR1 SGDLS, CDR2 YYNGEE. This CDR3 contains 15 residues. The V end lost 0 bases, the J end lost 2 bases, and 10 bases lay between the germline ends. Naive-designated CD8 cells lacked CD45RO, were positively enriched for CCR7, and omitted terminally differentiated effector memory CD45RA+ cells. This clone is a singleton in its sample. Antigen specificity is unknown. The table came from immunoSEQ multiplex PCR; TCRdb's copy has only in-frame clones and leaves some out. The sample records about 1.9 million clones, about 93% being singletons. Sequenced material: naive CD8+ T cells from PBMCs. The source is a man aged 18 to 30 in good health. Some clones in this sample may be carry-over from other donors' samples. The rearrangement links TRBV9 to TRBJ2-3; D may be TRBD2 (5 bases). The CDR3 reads CASSVERRNTDTQYF. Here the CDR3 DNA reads TGTGCCAGCAGCGTAGAAAGGAGGAACACAGATACGCAGTATTTT.